Listed here are 26 T cell receptor beta chains from one sample, sequenced in a study of response to subunit inactivated influenza vaccine. TCRdb used MiXCR to reprocess the RT-PCR reads, holding one entry per CDR3 protein. The table has approximately 250,000 distinct CDR3 sequences, 12% seen once. Sequencing was performed on non-naive T cells sorted from PBMCs, taken less than 15 days before vaccination. These receptors were obtained from a man aged 50-59 years who received an inactivated influenza vaccine.

The chain uses TRBV20-1 and TRBJ2-7; D remains ambiguous. This CDR3 is 13 amino acids long. The germline V and J ends were trimmed by 0 bases and 6 bases, with 12 bases remaining between them. Per germline, CDR1 DFQATT and CDR2 SNEGSKA (reference sequence). CDR3 residues: CSARDRERTEQYF. The CDR3 nucleotides read TGCAGTGCTAGAGACCGCGAACGAACCGAGCAGTACTTC.

The gene calls are TRBV7-2 and TRBJ2-2, with TRBD1 matching 10 bases. After removal of 4 bases from V and 7 bases from J, the junction contained 6 bases not matched to a gene. The CDR3 runs 15 residues. The germline V gene encodes CDR1 SGHTA and CDR2 FQGNSA. The CDR3 region has the DNA TGTGCCAGCAGCTCGGGACAGGGGAGTCACGGGGAGCTGTTTTTT. Its protein is CASSSGQGSHGELFF.

In its sample, this clonotype was seen many times. The chain employs TRBV12-3 or TRBV12-4 and TRBJ2-3; 10 nucleotides line up with TRBD1. The CDR3 is made up of 17 amino acids. After removal of 7 bases from V and 0 bases from J, the junction contained 10 bases not matched to a gene. The DNA for the CDR3 is TGTGCCAGCACTAAGGGACAGGGGTCCCCTAGCACAGATACGCAGTATTTT. It yields the protein CASTKGQGSPSTDTQYF.

V and J are TRBV7-9 and TRBJ2-3; D is perhaps TRBD1 or TRBD2 (5 bases each). With 5 bases removed from V and 5 bases from J, the gap between germline ends came to 14 bases. The germline CDR1 and CDR2 sequences are SEHNR and FQNEAQ (reference sequence). CDR3 size: 14 residues. The CDR3 bases are TGTGCCAGCAGCGAGGGACCAGGGTTAGATACGCAGTATTTT. This codes for CASSEGPGLDTQYF.

Only a few counts were recorded for this clonotype. The chain uses TRBV15 and TRBJ1-5; 7 nucleotides agree with TRBD1. This CDR3 contains 17 residues. Germline V gene data show CDR1 as LNHNV and CDR2 as YYDKDF (reference sequence). The ends lost 2 bases at V and 2 bases at J; junction bases unmatched: 9. The CDR3 DNA follows: TGTGCCACCAGCAGACAGGGGGACTCAAACCGCAATCAGCCCCAGCATTTT. The encoded protein is CATSRQGDSNRNQPQHF.

The V and J genes are TRBV12-3 or TRBV12-4 and TRBJ1-6; D is possibly TRBD1 (5 bases). The CDR3 consists of 12 residues. V lost 6 bases, J lost 12 bases, and 12 bases lay in between. CDR3 in amino acids: CASSIGTGPLHF. CDR3 nucleotides: TGTGCCAGCAGCATCGGGACGGGACCCCTCCACTTT.

The table lists this clonotype with many counts. The gene calls are TRBV20-1 and TRBJ2-7, with 8 bases matching TRBD2. In germline, CDR1 is DFQATT, CDR2 SNEGSKA (reference sequence). Trimming at V came to 5 bases and at J to 7 bases, leaving 13 bases not matched to a gene. This CDR3 has 14 residues. The CDR3 DNA reads TGCAGTGCTTTTGGACCTGGGACTAGTCTTGAGCAGTACTTC. The encoded protein is CSAFGPGTSLEQYF.

This clonotype has more than one count but fewer than ten. V and J are TRBV29-1 and TRBJ2-3, with no clear D. In germline, CDR1 is SQVTM, CDR2 ANQGSEA. V shed 4 bases and J shed 2 bases, with 13 bases lying between them. The CDR3 loop spans 14 amino acids. This CDR3 reads CSVAAAGYTDTQYF. DNA for the CDR3: TGCAGCGTTGCCGCGGCCGGGTACACAGATACGCAGTATTTT.

This clonotype was found a few times. The rearrangement joins TRBV29-1 to TRBJ2-3, with D possibly matching TRBD1 (5 bases). Germline V CDR1 and CDR2: SQVTM, ANQGSEA. V dropped 1 base and J dropped 5 bases, with 13 bases sitting between them. This CDR3 region has 14 residues. In DNA form, the CDR3 reads TGCAGCGTTGAAGTCAGGTTAGGGGTAGATACGCAGTATTTT. It codes for CSVEVRLGVDTQYF.

V gene TRBV15 combines with J gene TRBJ1-3, with a weak D call TRBD1 (5 bases). The germline V and J ends were trimmed by 1 base and 3 bases, with 10 bases remaining between them. CDR3 size: 15 residues. Per the germline V gene, CDR1 is LNHNV and CDR2 is YYDKDF (reference sequence). CDR3 amino acids: CATSRGLGDGNTIYF. The DNA of the CDR3 is TGTGCCACCAGCAGAGGACTAGGGGATGGAAACACCATATATTTT.

This clonotype was seen a handful of times. This chain connects TRBV5-5 to TRBJ1-5, with D possibly being TRBD1 (5 bases). The length of the CDR3 is 15 residues. The germline gives CDR1 SGHKS, CDR2 YYEKEE (reference sequence). Trimming cost V 1 base and J 4 bases, with 12 bases left between them. Here the CDR3 reads CASSLSGTQNQPQHF. DNA of the CDR3: TGTGCCAGCAGCTTGTCAGGGACCCAGAATCAGCCCCAGCATTTT.

The rearrangement links TRBV5-5 to TRBJ2-7, with 11 bases lining up with TRBD2. From germline, CDR1 is SGHKS and CDR2 YYEKEE (reference sequence). The CDR3 has 13 residues. The trim removed 3 bases at V and 7 bases at J, leaving 3 bases unmatched. The CDR3: CASSSRLAGEQYF. The CDR3 region has the DNA TGTGCCAGCAGCTCGAGACTAGCGGGGGAGCAGTACTTC.

This clonotype was recorded many times. This chain uses TRBV6-5 with TRBJ1-5, with a possible D match to TRBD1 (5 bases). This CDR3 is built from 17 residues. V was cut by 2 bases and J by 4 bases, with 18 bases left in between. Germline-derived CDR1 and CDR2 are MNHEY and SVGAGI. In DNA form, the CDR3 reads TGTGCCAGCAGTTACCGCAAACCGGGGGGATCGAATCAGCCCCAGCATTTT. Translated: CASSYRKPGGSNQPQHF.

The table lists this clonotype with a few counts. The gene calls are TRBV18 and TRBJ2-5; no reliable D call. The V and J ends lost 2 bases and 7 bases respectively, with 17 bases between them. This CDR3 has 15 amino acids. Germline CDR1 KGHSH, CDR2 LQKENI. The CDR3 loop reads CASSPNTPPYGTQYF. The DNA for the CDR3 is TGTGCCAGCTCACCAAATACACCCCCCTACGGGACCCAGTACTTC.

This clonotype was counted ten times or more. The V call is TRBV20-1, the J call TRBJ2-4; 9 bases fit TRBD2. Losses at the gene ends were 7 bases for V and 7 bases for J; bases not matched to a gene: 5. This CDR3 has 12 amino acids. Germline lookup yields CDR1 DFQATT and CDR2 SNEGSKA (reference sequence). In DNA form, the CDR3 reads TGCAGTGTCGGGACTAGCACGAACATTCAGTACTTC. It yields the protein CSVGTSTNIQYF.

This sequence joins TRBV7-2 and TRBJ1-1; the match to TRBD1 covers 8 bases. CDR3 size: 13 residues. The ends lost 4 bases at V and 8 bases at J; junction bases unmatched: 6. Germline lookup yields CDR1 SGHTA and CDR2 FQGNSA. CDR3 nucleotides: TGTGCCAGCAGCTCAGGACAGGGAATCGAAGCTTTCTTT. It encodes CASSSGQGIEAFF.

The CDR3 DNA sequence: TGTGCCAGCAACCTGCCCGGGTTAGGCGAAAAACTGTTTTTT. Translated: CASNLPGLGEKLFF. The rearrangement uses TRBV7-9 and TRBJ1-4; D gene uncertain. CDR3 length: 14 amino acids. V shed 7 bases and J shed 8 bases, with 17 bases lying between them. The V gene's germline CDR1 is SEHNR and CDR2 FQNEAQ (reference sequence).

The table lists this clonotype with a few counts. The chain recombines TRBV9 with TRBJ2-3; the D gene is possibly TRBD1 (5 bases). Trimming shortened V by 0 bases and J by 5 bases, and 16 bases separated the two germline ends. This CDR3 has 16 residues. Germline values: CDR1 SGDLS, CDR2 YYNGEE. CDR3 loop: CASSVGISQGGDTQYF. In DNA, the CDR3 is TGTGCCAGCAGCGTAGGTATTAGCCAGGGCGGAGATACGCAGTATTTT.

There are a few counts of this clonotype. The V and J genes are TRBV12-3 or TRBV12-4 and TRBJ1-1; 9 bases fit TRBD1. This CDR3 spans 13 amino acids. The junction had 7 bases not matched to a gene; V was cut back by 9 bases and J by 5 bases. The CDR3 DNA sequence: TGTGCCAGTCACTCCGGGACAGGGACTGAAGCTTTCTTT. Translation: CASHSGTGTEAFF.

The chain joins TRBV6-1 to TRBJ1-1, with D possibly TRBD1 on 6 matching bases. The CDR3 is 13 residues long. Germline V gene data show CDR1 as MNHNS and CDR2 as SASEGT. Trimming removed 8 bases at V and 1 base at J, with 11 bases between. The CDR3: CASRQATNTEAFF. CDR3 in DNA: TGTGCCAGCCGACAGGCGACGAACACTGAAGCTTTCTTT.

This clonotype was counted at least ten times. The chain combines TRBV5-1 with TRBJ2-1; 8 nucleotides line up with TRBD1. From germline, CDR1 is SGHRS and CDR2 YFSETQ. After removal of 5 bases from V and 3 bases from J, the junction contained 4 bases not matched to a gene. The CDR3 is made up of 14 amino acids. CDR3 protein: CASRRGQGYNEQFF. The CDR3, as DNA: TGCGCCAGCAGGCGAGGACAGGGCTACAATGAGCAGTTCTTC.

This clonotype was found many times. The rearrangement uses TRBV20-1 and TRBJ1-1; D is uncertain. The CDR3 runs 13 residues. Per the germline V gene, CDR1 is DFQATT and CDR2 is SNEGSKA (reference sequence). V was trimmed by 4 bases and J by 0 bases, leaving 9 bases between them. The CDR3: CSATRGLNTEAFF. CDR3 DNA: TGCAGTGCTACTAGAGGCCTGAACACTGAAGCTTTCTTT.

The chain joins TRBV6-2 or TRBV6-3 to TRBJ2-7, with 7 bases that match TRBD1. CDR3 length: 16 amino acids. Trimming at V came to 0 bases and at J to 9 bases, leaving 14 bases not matched to a gene. Germline values: CDR1 MNHEY, CDR2 SVGEGT. CDR3 in DNA: TGTGCCAGCAGTTACTCGCACGGACAGGTCTTGAATCGGCAGTACTTC. Encoded protein: CASSYSHGQVLNRQYF.

This clonotype was counted at least ten times. This rearrangement joins TRBV24-1 to TRBJ2-3, with a possible D match to TRBD2 (5 bases). V was clipped by 3 bases and J by 2 bases, with 5 bases between them. CDR1 is KGHDR, CDR2 SFDVKD, per germline. This CDR3 has 13 amino acids. CDR3 DNA: TGTGCCACCAGTGATGACTACACAGATACGCAGTATTTT. Translating it yields CATSDDYTDTQYF.

The sample holds many counts of this clonotype. V usage is TRBV11-2 and J usage is TRBJ2-1; D unclear. The CDR3 totals 15 residues. The germline V gene encodes CDR1 SGHAT and CDR2 FQNNGV. The V end lost 0 bases, the J end lost 6 bases, and 12 bases lay between the germline ends. This CDR3 is CASSLDVISPNEQFF. DNA of the CDR3: TGTGCCAGCAGCTTAGATGTTATTAGCCCCAATGAGCAGTTCTTC. Complete variable domain (other parts from reference TRBV11-2 and TRBJ2-1): EAGVAQSPRYKIIEKRQSVAFWCNPISGHATLYWYQQILGQGPKLLIQFQNNGVVDDSQLPKDRFSAERLKGVDSTLKIQPAKLEDSAVYLCASSLDVISPNEQFFGPGTRLTVL.

This clonotype has a count of ten or more. The chain joins TRBV11-2 to TRBJ2-1; 8 nucleotides line up with TRBD2. Losses at the gene ends were 6 bases for V and 5 bases for J; bases not matched to a gene: 0. In germline, CDR1 is SGHAT, CDR2 FQNNGV. The CDR3 covers 12 residues. CDR3 residues: CASRTSDNEQFF. CDR3 sequence (DNA): TGTGCCAGCAGGACTAGCGACAATGAGCAGTTCTTC.